This TCR beta chain was identified during a study of OX40 agonist ivuxolimab in advanced cancers. Overall study: Given to patients was ivuxolimab, an agonistic anti-OX40 (CD134) antibody. Having had anti-PD-1, anti-PD-L1 or anti-CTLA-4 therapy before was allowed, and roughly 38% had some. Findings and caveats of the study: CD4+ and CD8+ T cells in blood underwent clonal expansion by week 6 at 0.1 to 3.0 mg/kg.

The protocol was immunoSEQ multiplex PCR, while the TCRdb copy is restricted to in-frame clones and leaves out a portion. The data show around 95,000 clones, approximately 91% seen once. This clone was picked up one time. The antigen is undetermined. This clonotype was obtained from an adult with an advanced solid tumor such as melanoma, head and neck, liver or kidney cancer. Sample: CD4+ or CD8+ T cells sorted from blood, taken in a trial of the OX40 agonist ivuxolimab.

The CDR3 sequence is CASSLGQLYEQYF. The CDR3 DNA follows: TGTGCCAGCAGCTTAGGGCAGCTCTACGAGCAGTACTTC. The genes are TRBV7-2 and TRBJ2-7, with unresolved D. Germline V gene data show CDR1 as SGHTA and CDR2 as FQGNSA. Trimming left V 1 base short and J 3 bases short, with 7 bases between. The CDR3 loop spans 13 amino acids.